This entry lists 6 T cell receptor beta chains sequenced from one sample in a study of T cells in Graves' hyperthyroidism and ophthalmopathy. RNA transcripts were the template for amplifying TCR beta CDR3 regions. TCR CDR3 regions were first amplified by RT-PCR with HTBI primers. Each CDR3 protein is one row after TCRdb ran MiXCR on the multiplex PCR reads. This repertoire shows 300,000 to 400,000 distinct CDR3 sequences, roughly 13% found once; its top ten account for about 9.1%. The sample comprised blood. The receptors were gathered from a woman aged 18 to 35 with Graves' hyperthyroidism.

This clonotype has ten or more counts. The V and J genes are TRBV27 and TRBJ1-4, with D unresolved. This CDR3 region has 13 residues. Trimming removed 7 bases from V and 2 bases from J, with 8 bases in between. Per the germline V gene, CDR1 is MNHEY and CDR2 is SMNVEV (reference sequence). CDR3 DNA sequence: TGTGCCAGCAAAGTCGCCACTAATGAAAAACTGTTTTTT. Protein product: CASKVATNEKLFF.

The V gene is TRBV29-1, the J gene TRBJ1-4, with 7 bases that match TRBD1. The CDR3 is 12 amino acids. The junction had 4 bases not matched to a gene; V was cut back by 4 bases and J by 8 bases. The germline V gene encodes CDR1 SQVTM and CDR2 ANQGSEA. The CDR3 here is CSVGARGEKLFF. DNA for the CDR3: TGCAGCGTTGGAGCCAGGGGGGAAAAACTGTTTTTT.

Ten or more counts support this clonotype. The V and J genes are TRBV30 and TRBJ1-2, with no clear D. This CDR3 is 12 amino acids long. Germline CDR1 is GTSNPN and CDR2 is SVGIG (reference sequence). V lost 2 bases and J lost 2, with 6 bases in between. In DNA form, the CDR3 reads TGTGCCTGGAGTTACGGGAACTATGGCTACACCTTC. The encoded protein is CAWSYGNYGYTF.

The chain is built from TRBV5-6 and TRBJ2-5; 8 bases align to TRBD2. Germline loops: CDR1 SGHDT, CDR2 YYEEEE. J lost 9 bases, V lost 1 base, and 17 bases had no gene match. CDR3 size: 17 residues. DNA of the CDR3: TGTGCCAGCAGCTTGAGTTGGACGGGAGGCCAAGCGGGAGCCCAGTACTTC. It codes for CASSLSWTGGQAGAQYF.

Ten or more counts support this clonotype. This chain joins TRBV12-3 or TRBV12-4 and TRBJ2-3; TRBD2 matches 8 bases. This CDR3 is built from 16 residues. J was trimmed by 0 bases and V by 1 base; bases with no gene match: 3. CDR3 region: CASSLGGGRSTDTQYF. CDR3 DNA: TGTGCCAGCAGTTTAGGGGGCGGGAGGAGCACAGATACGCAGTATTTT.

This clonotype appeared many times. CDR3 nucleotides: TGTGCCAGCAGCGACGGGACAGGAGCGTCCGAAGCTTTCTTT. Its translation is CASSDGTGASEAFF. The V call is TRBV7-3, the J call TRBJ1-1; 8 bases are a match to TRBD1. V shed 5 bases and J 8 bases; nucleotides not matched to a gene: 10. The CDR3 has 14 amino acids. Germline lookup yields CDR1 SGHTA and CDR2 FQGTGA.